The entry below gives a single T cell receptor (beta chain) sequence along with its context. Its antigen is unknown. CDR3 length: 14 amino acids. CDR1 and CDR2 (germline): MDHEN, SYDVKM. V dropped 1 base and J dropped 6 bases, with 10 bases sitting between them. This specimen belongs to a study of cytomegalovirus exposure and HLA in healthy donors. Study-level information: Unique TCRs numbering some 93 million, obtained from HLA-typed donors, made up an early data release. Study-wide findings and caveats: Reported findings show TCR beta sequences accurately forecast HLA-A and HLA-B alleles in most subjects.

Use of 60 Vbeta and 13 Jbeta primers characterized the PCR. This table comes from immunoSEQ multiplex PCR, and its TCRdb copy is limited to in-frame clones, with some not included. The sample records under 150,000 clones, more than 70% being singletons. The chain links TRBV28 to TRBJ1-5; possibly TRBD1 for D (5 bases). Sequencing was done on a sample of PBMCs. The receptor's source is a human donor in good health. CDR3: CASSLFQGGQPQHF. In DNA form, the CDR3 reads TGTGCCAGCAGTTTATTCCAGGGAGGTCAGCCCCAGCATTTT.